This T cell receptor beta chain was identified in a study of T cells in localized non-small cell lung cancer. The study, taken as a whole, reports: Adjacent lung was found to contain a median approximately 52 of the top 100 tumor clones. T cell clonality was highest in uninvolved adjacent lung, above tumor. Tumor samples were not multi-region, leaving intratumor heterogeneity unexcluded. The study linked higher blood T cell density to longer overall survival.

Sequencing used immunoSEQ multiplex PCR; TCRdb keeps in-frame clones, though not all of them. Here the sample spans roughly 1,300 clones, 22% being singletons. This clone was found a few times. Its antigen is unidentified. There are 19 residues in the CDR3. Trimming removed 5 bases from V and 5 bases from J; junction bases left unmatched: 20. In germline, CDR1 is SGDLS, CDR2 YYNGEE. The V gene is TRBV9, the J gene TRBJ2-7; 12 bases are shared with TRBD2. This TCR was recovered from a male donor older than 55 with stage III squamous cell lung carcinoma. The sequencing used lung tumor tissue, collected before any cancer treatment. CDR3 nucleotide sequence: TGTGCCAGCAGACCAGGAACCGGGACTAGCGGGCTAATTCTAGACGAGCAGTACTTC. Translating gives CASRPGTGTSGLILDEQYF.